This TCR beta chain was recorded in a study of T cells in Graves' hyperthyroidism and ophthalmopathy. On the study more broadly: Sampling of peripheral blood happened at initial diagnosis, prior to any treatment.

This clonotype was picked up many times. Its antigen remains unidentified. Study findings and constraints: Blood also showed most of the thyroid clonotypes that were expanded above 0.001.

Amplified TCR beta CDR3 regions derived from RNA transcripts. Initially, a first-round RT-PCR of the TCR CDR3 employed the HTBI primer set. TCRdb fed the multiplex PCR reads into MiXCR, producing one record per CDR3 protein. The profile shows 650,000 to 700,000 distinct CDR3 sequences, approximately 15% of them singletons. Hyperthyroidism of Graves' type that showed no ophthalmopathy progression within 18 months was stable. This CDR3 contains 13 residues. CDR1 and CDR2 (germline): KGHDR, SFDVKD. The V end was cut by 5 bases, the J end by 4 bases, with 8 bases between. The material sequenced was blood. J is TRBJ2-1 and V is TRBV24-1; D unclear. The TCR originated in a man between 45 and 60 years old with Graves' hyperthyroidism. The chain's CDR3 is CATSGVNYNEQFF. DNA for the CDR3: TGTGCCACCAGTGGGGTTAATTACAATGAGCAGTTCTTC.